This T cell receptor beta chain was captured by sequencing in a study of CD8+CD57+ T cells in acquired aplastic anemia. Across the whole study: Sorted CD4+ and CD8+ cells yielded DNA averaging around 3.2 ug.

It was genomic DNA that served as the template for profiling TCR beta VDJ and CDR3. Each CDR3 protein gets one entry after TCRdb re-called the reads with MiXCR. Of about 190,000 distinct CDR3 sequences listed, about half are singletons. This CDR3 has 13 residues. V lost 6 bases, J lost 7 bases, and 2 bases stayed unmatched. The germline CDR1 and CDR2 sequences are SGHTA and FQGNSA. The J gene is TRBJ1-4, the V gene TRBV7-2; TRBD1 aligns across 10 bases. The specimen sequenced was sorted CD4+, CD8+, or CD8+CD57+ T cells (not recorded which) from PBMCs. The clonotype comes from a human donor in good health, serving as a control. CDR3 region: CASSDRGREKLFF. Here the CDR3 DNA reads TGTGCCAGCAGTGACAGGGGGCGTGAAAAACTGTTTTTT. The full variable domain, with the rest looked up from reference TRBV7-2 and TRBJ1-4, is GAGVSQSPSNKVTEKGKDVELRCDPISGHTALYWYRQSLGQGLEFLIYFQGNSAPDKSGLPSDRFSAERTGGSVSTLTIQRTQQEDSAVYLCASSDRGREKLFFGSGTQLSVL.